This T cell receptor (beta chain) was captured in a study of monozygotic twins with inflammatory bowel disease. Someone took a 2.5 ml blood sample from each of the donors. Nested PCRs (around 15 and 9 cycles, two total) were applied to TCRalpha and TCRbeta cDNA. TCRdb re-called the 5' RACE reads and gives one entry per CDR3 protein, without DNA. This repertoire comprises some 200,000 distinct CDR3 sequences; its ten largest clones make up roughly 8%. The CDR3 consists of 16 residues. CDR1 is DFQATT, CDR2 SNEGSKA, per germline (reference sequence). Sequenced material: blood. V is TRBV20-1 and J is TRBJ1-6; TCRdb calls TRBD1, which cannot be checked without DNA. This clonotype was obtained from a human donor with ulcerative colitis or Crohn's disease, or a healthy co-twin of an affected twin (not recorded which). CDR3 loop: CSAPDRASSYNSPLHF.